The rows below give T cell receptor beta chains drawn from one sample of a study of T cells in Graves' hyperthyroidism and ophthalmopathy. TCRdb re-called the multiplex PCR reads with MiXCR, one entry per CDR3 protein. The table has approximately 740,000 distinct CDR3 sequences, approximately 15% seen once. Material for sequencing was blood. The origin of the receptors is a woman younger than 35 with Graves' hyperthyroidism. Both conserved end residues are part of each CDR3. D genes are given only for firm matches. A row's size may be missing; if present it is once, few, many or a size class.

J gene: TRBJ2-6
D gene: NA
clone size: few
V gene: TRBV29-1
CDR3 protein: CSVEWVDGANVLTF
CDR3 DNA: TGCAGCGTTGAGTGGGTCGACGGGGCCAACGTCCTGACTTTC

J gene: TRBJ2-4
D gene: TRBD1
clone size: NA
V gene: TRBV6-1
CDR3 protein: CASSPPDRKLEGQNIQYF
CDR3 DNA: TGTGCCAGCAGCCCCCCGGACAGGAAGTTAGAGGGGCAAAACATTCAGTACTTC

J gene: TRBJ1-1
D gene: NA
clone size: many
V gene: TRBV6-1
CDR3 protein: CASSEVGAGTEAFF
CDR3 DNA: TGTGCCAGCAGTGAAGTGGGTGCGGGCACTGAAGCTTTCTTT

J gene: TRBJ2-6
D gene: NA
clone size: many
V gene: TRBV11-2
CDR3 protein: CASSYVTGSGANVLTF
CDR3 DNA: TGTGCCAGCAGCTACGTTACAGGGTCTGGGGCCAACGTCCTGACTTTC

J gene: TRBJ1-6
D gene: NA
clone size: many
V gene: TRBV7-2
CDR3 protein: CASSSFTGRARNSPLHF
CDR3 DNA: TGTGCCAGCAGCTCATTTACAGGGAGGGCACGGAATTCACCCCTCCACTTT

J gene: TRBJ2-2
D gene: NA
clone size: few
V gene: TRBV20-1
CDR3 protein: CSARVGALDTGELFF
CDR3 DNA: TGCAGTGCTAGAGTGGGGGCACTGGACACCGGGGAGCTGTTTTTT

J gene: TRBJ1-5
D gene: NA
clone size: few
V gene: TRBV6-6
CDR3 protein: CASSYSKGNQPQHF
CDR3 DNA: TGTGCCAGCAGTTACTCGAAGGGTAATCAGCCCCAGCATTTT

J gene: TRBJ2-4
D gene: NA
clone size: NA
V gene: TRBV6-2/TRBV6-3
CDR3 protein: CASSYTEKNIQYF
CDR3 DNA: TGTGCCAGCAGTTATACAGAGAAAAACATTCAGTACTTC

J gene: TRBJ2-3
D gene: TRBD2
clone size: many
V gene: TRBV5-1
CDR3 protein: CASSFYGLAGAVDTQYF
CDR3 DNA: TGCGCCAGCAGCTTTTACGGACTAGCGGGTGCGGTGGATACGCAGTATTTT

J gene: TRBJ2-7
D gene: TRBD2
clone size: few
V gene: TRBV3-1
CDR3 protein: CASSHDGLAGYEQYF
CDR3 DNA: TGTGCCAGCAGCCATGATGGACTAGCGGGCTACGAGCAGTACTTC

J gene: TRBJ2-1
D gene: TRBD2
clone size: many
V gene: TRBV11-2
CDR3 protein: CASSVPAGAPNEQFF
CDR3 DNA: TGTGCCAGCAGCGTCCCAGCGGGAGCGCCTAATGAGCAGTTCTTC

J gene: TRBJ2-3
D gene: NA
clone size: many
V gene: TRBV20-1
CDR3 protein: CSARDGRRSRTDTQYF
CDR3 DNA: TGCAGTGCTAGAGATGGTCGGCGGTCCCGCACAGATACGCAGTATTTT

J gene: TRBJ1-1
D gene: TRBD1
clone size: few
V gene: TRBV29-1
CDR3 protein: CSVTGVAMNTEAFF
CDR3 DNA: TGCAGCGTTACAGGGGTGGCCATGAACACTGAAGCTTTCTTT

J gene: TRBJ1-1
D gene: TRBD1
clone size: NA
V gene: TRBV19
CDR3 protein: CASSLRQGADTEAFF
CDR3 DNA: TGTGCCAGTAGTCTAAGACAGGGGGCGGACACTGAAGCTTTCTTT

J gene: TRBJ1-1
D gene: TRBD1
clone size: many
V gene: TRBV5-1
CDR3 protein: CASSSWTGGTEAFF
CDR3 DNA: TGCGCCAGCAGCTCATGGACAGGGGGGACTGAAGCTTTCTTT

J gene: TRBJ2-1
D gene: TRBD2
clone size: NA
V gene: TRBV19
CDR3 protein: CASSMIGGRAGNEQFF
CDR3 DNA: TGTGCCAGTAGTATGATCGGCGGGAGGGCCGGCAATGAGCAGTTCTTC

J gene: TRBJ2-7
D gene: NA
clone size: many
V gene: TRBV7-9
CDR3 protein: CASSLAHYEQYF
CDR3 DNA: TGTGCCAGCAGCTTAGCACATTACGAGCAGTACTTC

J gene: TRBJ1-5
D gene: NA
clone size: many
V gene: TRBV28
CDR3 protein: CASSPDSISNQPQHF
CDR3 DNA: TGTGCCAGCAGTCCCGACAGCATTAGCAATCAGCCCCAGCATTTT

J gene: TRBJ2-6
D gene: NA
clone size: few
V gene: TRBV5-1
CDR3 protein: CTSSSPVGGGTSGANVLTF
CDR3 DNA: TGCACCAGCAGCTCCCCGGTAGGGGGAGGAACCTCTGGGGCCAACGTCCTGACTTTC

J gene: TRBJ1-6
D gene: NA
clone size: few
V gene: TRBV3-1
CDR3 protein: CASSTVVNSPLHF
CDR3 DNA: TGTGCCAGCAGTACAGTAGTTAATTCACCCCTCCACTTT

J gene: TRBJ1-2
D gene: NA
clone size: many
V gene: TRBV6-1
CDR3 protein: CASSEAISNYGYTF
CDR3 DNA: TGTGCCAGCAGTGAAGCGATTTCCAACTATGGCTACACCTTC

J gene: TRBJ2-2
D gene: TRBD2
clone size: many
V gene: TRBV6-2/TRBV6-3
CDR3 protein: CASNPQRTSGNTGELFF
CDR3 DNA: TGTGCCAGCAACCCACAGCGGACTAGCGGTAACACCGGGGAGCTGTTTTTT

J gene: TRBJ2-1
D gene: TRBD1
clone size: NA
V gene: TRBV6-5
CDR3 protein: CASSYEGAGQGDEQFF
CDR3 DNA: TGTGCCAGCAGTTACGAGGGGGCGGGACAGGGGGATGAGCAGTTCTTC

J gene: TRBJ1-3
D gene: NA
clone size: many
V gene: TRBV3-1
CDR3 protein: CASSPIGQISGNTIYF
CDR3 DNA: TGTGCCAGCAGCCCTATCGGACAAATCTCTGGAAACACCATATATTTT

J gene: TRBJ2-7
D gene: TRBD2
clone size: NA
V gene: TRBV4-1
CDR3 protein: CASSSFWASGSGGGYEQYF
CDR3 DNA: TGCGCCAGCAGTTCTTTTTGGGCTAGCGGGAGTGGGGGTGGCTACGAGCAGTACTTC

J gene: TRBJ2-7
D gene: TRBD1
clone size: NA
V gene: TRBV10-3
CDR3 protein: CAISGDRGYNYEQYF
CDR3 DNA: TGTGCCATCAGTGGTGACAGGGGTTACAATTACGAGCAGTACTTC

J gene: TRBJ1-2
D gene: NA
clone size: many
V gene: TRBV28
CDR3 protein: CASRKPGSNYGYTF
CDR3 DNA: TGTGCCAGCAGAAAGCCGGGCTCTAACTATGGCTACACCTTC

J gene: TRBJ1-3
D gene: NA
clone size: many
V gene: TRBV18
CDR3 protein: CASSTKLQGGNTIYF
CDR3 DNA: TGTGCCAGCTCAACGAAGCTCCAGGGAGGAAACACCATATATTTT

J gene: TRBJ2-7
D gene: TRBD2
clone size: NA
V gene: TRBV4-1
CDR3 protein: CASSQAAGTSYEQYF
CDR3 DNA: TGCGCCAGCAGCCAAGCAGCGGGAACCTCCTACGAGCAGTACTTC

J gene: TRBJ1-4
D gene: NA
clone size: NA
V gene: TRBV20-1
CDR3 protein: CSAGLGGGFNEKLFF
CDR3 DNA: TGCAGTGCTGGCCTGGGGGGGGGGTTTAATGAAAAACTGTTTTTT

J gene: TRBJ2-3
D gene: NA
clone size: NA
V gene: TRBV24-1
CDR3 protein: CATSITGTPSTDTQYF
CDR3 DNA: TGTGCCACCTCAATTACCGGGACACCGAGCACAGATACGCAGTATTTT

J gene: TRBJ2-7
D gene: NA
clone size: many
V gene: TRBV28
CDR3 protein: CASSLWDLTGVYEQYF
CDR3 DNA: TGTGCCAGCAGCCTCTGGGATCTAACCGGGGTCTACGAGCAGTACTTC

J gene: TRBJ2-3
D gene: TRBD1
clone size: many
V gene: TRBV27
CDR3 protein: CASSFLTPRDRARGADTQYF
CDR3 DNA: TGTGCCAGCAGTTTCCTCACCCCCCGGGACAGGGCCAGAGGGGCAGATACGCAGTATTTT

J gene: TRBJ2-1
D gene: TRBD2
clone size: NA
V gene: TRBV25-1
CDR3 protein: CASSDIGAGENEQFF
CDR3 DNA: TGTGCCAGCAGTGATATCGGAGCGGGAGAAAATGAGCAGTTCTTC

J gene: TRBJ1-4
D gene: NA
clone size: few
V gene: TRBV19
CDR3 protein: CASSTGRATNEKLFF
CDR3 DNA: TGTGCCAGTAGTACGGGTCGTGCAACTAATGAAAAACTGTTTTTT

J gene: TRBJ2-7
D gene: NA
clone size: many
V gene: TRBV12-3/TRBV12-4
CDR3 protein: CATRDSTSYEQYF
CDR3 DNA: TGTGCCACCAGAGACAGCACCTCCTACGAGCAGTACTTC

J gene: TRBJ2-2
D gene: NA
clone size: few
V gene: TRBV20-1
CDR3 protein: CSASERGQTGELFF
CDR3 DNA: TGCAGTGCTAGCGAGAGGGGTCAAACCGGGGAGCTGTTTTTT

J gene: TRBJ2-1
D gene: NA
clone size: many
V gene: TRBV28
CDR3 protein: CASSLRFEYNEQFF
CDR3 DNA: TGTGCCAGCAGTTTGAGGTTTGAGTACAATGAGCAGTTCTTC

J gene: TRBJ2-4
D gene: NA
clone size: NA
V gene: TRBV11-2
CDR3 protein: CASSSLDLAKNIQYF
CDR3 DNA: TGTGCCAGCAGCTCACTAGACCTAGCCAAAAACATTCAGTACTTC

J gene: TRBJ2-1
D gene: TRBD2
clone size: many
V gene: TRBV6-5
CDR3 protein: CASSYSISGGPGGNEQFF
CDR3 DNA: TGTGCCAGCAGTTACTCGATTAGCGGGGGCCCCGGGGGTAATGAGCAGTTCTTC

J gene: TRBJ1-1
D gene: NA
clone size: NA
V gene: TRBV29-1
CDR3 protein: CSVESGGTEAFF
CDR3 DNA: TGCAGCGTAGAAAGCGGGGGCACTGAAGCTTTCTTT

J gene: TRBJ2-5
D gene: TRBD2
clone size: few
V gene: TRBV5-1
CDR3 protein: CASSPGLAPNQETQYF
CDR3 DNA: TGCGCCAGCAGCCCGGGACTAGCGCCCAACCAAGAGACCCAGTACTTC